These 20 T cell receptor beta chains originate from one sample sequenced in a study of graft-versus-host responses after intestinal transplantation. These receptors lack a known antigen. Some clones are missing from TCRdb's copy, which holds only in-frame ones; the method was immunoSEQ multiplex PCR. The sample records just under 50,000 clones, approximately 84% being singletons. Source: unstimulated CD4+ T cells sorted from spleen or lymph node cells, taken before transplant. These receptors all come from a human donor who was the organ donor for an intestinal transplant.

The chain employs TRBV5-4 and TRBJ1-2, with 7 bases matching TRBD1. After removal of 0 bases from V and 4 bases from J, the junction contained 6 bases not matched to a gene. The CDR3 is 15 amino acids. Germline V lookup: CDR1 SGHNT, CDR2 YYREEE (reference sequence). The DNA for the CDR3 is TGTGCCAGCAGCTTGGCCCCAGACAGGGCCTATGGCTACACCTTC. Translating gives CASSLAPDRAYGYTF.

The rearrangement links TRBV5-1 to TRBJ2-1, with a weak D call TRBD1 (6 bases). Germline-derived CDR1 and CDR2 are SGHRS and YFSETQ. Trimming shortened V by 0 bases and J by 10 bases, and 11 bases separated the two germline ends. The CDR3 is 13 residues long. In DNA form, the CDR3 reads TGCGCCAGCAGCTTGGGGGCCGGGACAGAGCAGTTCTTC. Protein sequence: CASSLGAGTEQFF.

For this clone: Other DNA sequences within the sample encode an identical CDR3. The chain is built from TRBV6-6 and TRBJ2-3; D gene unclear. Germline V CDR1 and CDR2: MNHNY, SVGAGI (reference sequence). The CDR3 is made up of 11 amino acids. V was trimmed by 10 bases and J by 0 bases, leaving 5 bases between them. Here the CDR3 reads CATESTDTQYF. CDR3 nucleotide sequence: TGTGCCACGGAAAGCACAGATACGCAGTATTTT.

This chain connects TRBV30 to TRBJ1-4, with D maybe TRBD1 (5 bases). The CDR3 has 9 residues. Trimming took off 8 bases at V and 8 bases at J, with 6 bases between the two ends. CDR1 GTSNPN and CDR2 SVGIG come from the germline V gene (reference sequence). The CDR3 here is CAGTEKLFF. The CDR3 DNA reads TGTGCCGGGACGGAAAAACTGTTTTTT.

This chain connects TRBV7-2 to TRBJ2-2; D is ambiguous. There are 11 residues in the CDR3. V was trimmed by 4 bases and J by 7 bases, leaving 4 bases between them. CDR1 SGHTA and CDR2 FQGNSA come from the germline V gene. In DNA form, the CDR3 reads TGTGCCAGCAGCTCCTTCGGGGAGCTGTTTTTT. Its translation: CASSSFGELFF.

CDR3: CASSRERDQPQHF. CDR3 bases: TGTGCCAGTAGTCGAGAGCGGGATCAGCCCCAGCATTTT. This chain uses TRBV19 with TRBJ1-5, with D unresolved. The CDR3 spans 13 residues. The V end was cut by 5 bases, the J end by 5 bases, with 10 bases between. The germline gives CDR1 LNHDA, CDR2 SQIVND (reference sequence).

This clone was seen a handful of times. This chain joins TRBV5-4 and TRBJ2-5; 12 bases are a match to TRBD2. Looked up from germline, CDR1 is SGHNT and CDR2 is YYREEE (reference sequence). This CDR3 is 16 amino acids long. V lost 4 bases and J lost 2; bases outside the gene matches: 6. CDR3 protein: CASSIRLAGAQETQYF. CDR3 nucleotide sequence: TGTGCCAGCAGCATAAGACTAGCGGGAGCTCAAGAGACCCAGTACTTC.

The chain combines TRBV5-8 with TRBJ1-2, with a tentative D call TRBD1 (5 bases). Looked up from germline, CDR1 is SGHTS and CDR2 is YDEGEE. V was cut by 1 base and J by 3 bases, with 7 bases left in between. The CDR3 is made up of 13 amino acids. The CDR3 reads CASSLWGYYGYTF. CDR3 nucleotides: TGTGCCAGCAGCTTGTGGGGCTACTATGGCTACACCTTC.

The chain combines TRBV7-9 with TRBJ2-7; 8 bases fit TRBD1. Looked up from germline, CDR1 is SEHNR and CDR2 is FQNEAQ (reference sequence). The CDR3 is 14 residues long. The V and J ends lost 5 bases and 2 bases, in that order; junction bases with no gene match: 5. The CDR3 bases are TGTGCCAGCAGCCATCGACAGGGGACCTACGAGCAGTACTTC. Amino acids: CASSHRQGTYEQYF.

This clone has just one count. The V and J genes are TRBV5-6 and TRBJ1-1; D is uncertain. From germline, CDR1 is SGHDT and CDR2 YYEEEE. The V and J ends lost 3 bases and 0 bases respectively, with 15 bases between them. This CDR3 has 16 amino acids. The CDR3 nucleotides are TGTGCCAGCAGCTCCACTCCATATCCCCTGAACACTGAAGCTTTCTTT. It is translated as CASSSTPYPLNTEAFF.

The sample holds one count of this clone. This rearrangement joins TRBV29-1 to TRBJ2-3, with D possibly TRBD2 on 5 matching bases. Germline V CDR1 and CDR2: SQVTM, ANQGSEA. This CDR3 region has 11 residues. The ends were cut back, 6 bases at V and 4 bases at J, with 8 bases in the middle. CDR3 bases: TGCAGCGTAAGGACTGCAGATACGCAGTATTTT. Its translation: CSVRTADTQYF.

V usage is TRBV27 and J usage is TRBJ1-4; perhaps TRBD1 as D (5 bases). This CDR3 spans 14 amino acids. The V end was cut by 9 bases, the J end by 8 bases, with 19 bases between. Germline V gives CDR1 MNHEY, CDR2 SMNVEV (reference sequence). The DNA of the CDR3 is TGTGCCAGTTCACGCTGGGGGGTTGGGGAAAAACTGTTTTTT. Amino acid sequence: CASSRWGVGEKLFF. The variable domain in full, with the rest retrieved from reference TRBV27 and TRBJ1-4, is EAQVTQNPRYLITVTGKKLTVTCSQNMNHEYMSWYRQDPGLGLRQIYYSMNVEVTDKGDVPEGYKVSRKEKRNFPLILESPSPNQTSLYFCASSRWGVGEKLFFGSGTQLSVL.

For this clone: Other DNA variants within this sample encode the same CDR3. The V call is TRBV27, the J call TRBJ1-1, with D maybe TRBD1 (5 bases). Germline V gene lookup returns CDR1 MNHEY and CDR2 SMNVEV (reference sequence). V lost 7 bases, J lost 2 bases, and 11 bases lay in between. The CDR3 length is 13 residues. In nucleotides, the CDR3 is TGTGCCAGCACCGGGACCTTTAACACTGAAGCTTTCTTT. This sequence encodes CASTGTFNTEAFF.

The chain is built from TRBV18 and TRBJ1-1; weak D call: TRBD1 (6 bases). The germline gives CDR1 KGHSH, CDR2 LQKENI. This CDR3 is built from 15 residues. V was cut by 0 bases and J by 5 bases, with 13 bases left in between. CDR3 sequence: CASSPPPGEGTEAFF. Written as DNA, the CDR3 is TGTGCCAGCTCACCACCCCCAGGGGAAGGAACTGAAGCTTTCTTT.

The V gene is TRBV23-1, the J gene TRBJ2-7; D perhaps matches TRBD1 (5 bases). TRBV23-1 is placed among ORFs of uncertain function. This CDR3 is built from 17 residues. V was clipped by 6 bases and J by 3 bases, with 24 bases between them. In DNA, the CDR3 is TGCGCCAGCAGCCCCCGGTCCCGCAGGGATAGAAACTACGAGCAGTACTTC. Its protein is CASSPRSRRDRNYEQYF.

The chain links TRBV5-1 to TRBJ1-3; TRBD1 agrees at 8 bases. Germline CDR1 is SGHRS and CDR2 is YFSETQ. The CDR3 sequence is 16 residues long. Unmatched junction bases numbered 6, after V lost 1 base and J lost 3 bases. The chain's CDR3 is CASSLLTGDNGNTIYF. The CDR3 coding sequence is TGCGCCAGCAGCTTGTTGACAGGGGACAATGGAAACACCATATATTTT.

CDR3 coding DNA: TGTGCCAGCAGCTTAGATGGGAGCCCCTACGAGCAGTACTTC. Encoded protein: CASSLDGSPYEQYF. V usage is TRBV7-2 and J usage is TRBJ2-7; tentative D call: TRBD2 (5 bases). Looked up from germline, CDR1 is SGHTA and CDR2 is FQGNSA. The germline V and J ends were trimmed by 1 base and 2 bases, with 9 bases remaining between them. This CDR3 is 14 amino acids long.

The chain joins TRBV19 to TRBJ1-5; D perhaps matches TRBD1 (5 bases). Trimming took off 7 bases at V and 2 bases at J, with 12 bases between the two ends. The length of the CDR3 is 14 residues. Germline CDR1 LNHDA, CDR2 SQIVND (reference sequence). Here the CDR3 reads CASTRQGGNQPQHF. DNA for the CDR3: TGTGCCAGTACCAGGCAGGGTGGCAATCAGCCCCAGCATTTT.

The gene calls are TRBV11-3 and TRBJ1-2, with 12 bases fitting TRBD1. CDR1 and CDR2 from the germline V gene are SGHNT and YENEEA. After removal of 6 bases from V and 8 bases from J, the junction contained 16 bases not matched to a gene. The CDR3 sequence is 17 residues long. The CDR3 region has the DNA TGTGCCAGCAGTCGAACCGGGACAGGGGGCGCGGGAGGAGGCTACACCTTC. Encoded protein: CASSRTGTGGAGGGYTF.

The J gene is TRBJ2-7, the V gene TRBV18; TRBD2 aligns across 10 bases. The CDR3 loop spans 15 amino acids. The V gene's germline CDR1 is KGHSH and CDR2 LQKENI. Trimming cost V 3 bases and J 5 bases; bases outside gene matches: 7. The CDR3: CASSPTSSGSDEQYF. CDR3 in DNA: TGTGCCAGCTCACCCACCTCTAGCGGGAGTGACGAGCAGTACTTC.